The 23 T cell receptor beta chains listed next were all sequenced from one sample in a study of blood T cell repertoires in COVID-19. TCRdb's copy holds only in-frame clones and misses some; the assay was immunoSEQ multiplex PCR. The sample yields roughly 250,000 clones, roughly 86% seen once. What was sequenced was PBMCs or T cells enriched from blood (not recorded which). The receptors derive from a woman aged 50 to 65 who had recovered from COVID-19.

The chain combines TRBV11-1 with TRBJ2-3; 7 nucleotides match TRBD1. The CDR3 totals 17 residues. V lost 0 bases, J lost 4 bases, and 10 bases stayed unmatched. CDR1 and CDR2 from the germline V gene are SGHAT and FQDESV (reference sequence). CDR3 in amino acids: CASSLAGTALRSDTQYF. In DNA form, the CDR3 reads TGTGCCAGCAGCTTAGCGGGGACAGCCTTAAGGTCAGATACGCAGTATTTT.

This clone has just one count. The CDR3 loop is CASTPGLAREVGSPLHF. CDR3 DNA sequence: TGTGCCAGTACCCCTGGTTTGGCCCGGGAAGTAGGCTCACCCCTCCACTTT. This chain links TRBV19 with TRBJ1-6, with no clear D. This CDR3 is built from 17 residues. The germline V gene has CDR1 LNHDA and CDR2 SQIVND (reference sequence). V was shortened by 7 bases and J by 10 bases, with 26 bases between the two germline ends.

This chain uses TRBV19 with TRBJ2-1, with 10 positions matching TRBD2. Germline CDR1 and CDR2: LNHDA and SQIVND (reference sequence). The ends lost 7 bases at V and 7 bases at J; junction bases unmatched: 10. The CDR3 has 15 residues. The CDR3 loop is CASTLAGVVGNEQFF. In nucleotides, the CDR3 is TGTGCCAGTACGCTAGCGGGAGTCGTGGGAAATGAGCAGTTCTTC.

This rearrangement joins TRBV5-1 to TRBJ2-1; possibly TRBD2 for D (5 bases). The V end lost 4 bases, the J end lost 8 bases, and 19 bases lay between the germline ends. There are 15 residues in the CDR3. Germline lookup yields CDR1 SGHRS and CDR2 YFSETQ. For the CDR3, the DNA is TGCGCCAGCAGCCGGCCCGAGGGCAGCCCCGATGAGCAGTTCTTC. Encoded protein: CASSRPEGSPDEQFF.

The V call is TRBV6-5, the J call TRBJ1-2; TRBD1 might be the D (6 bases). The V gene's germline CDR1 is MNHEY and CDR2 SVGAGI. This CDR3 is 13 amino acids long. Trimming removed 6 bases from V and 8 bases from J, with 16 bases in between. CDR3 loop: CASRGPGQRGYTF. In DNA form, the CDR3 reads TGTGCCAGCAGAGGGCCGGGACAAAGAGGCTACACCTTC.

The chain combines TRBV10-3 with TRBJ2-3; 7 nucleotides match TRBD2. The V gene end was trimmed by 4 bases and the J gene end by 0 bases; junction bases not matched to a gene: 4. This CDR3 spans 15 amino acids. Germline CDR1 reads ENHRY; CDR2 reads SYGVKD. CDR3 amino acids: CAISAASGSTDTQYF. The CDR3 DNA follows: TGTGCCATCAGTGCTGCTAGCGGTAGCACAGATACGCAGTATTTT.

The chain combines TRBV7-2 with TRBJ1-2; 7 bases align to TRBD1. Trimming cost V 4 bases and J 7 bases; bases outside gene matches: 9. The CDR3 has 14 residues. Germline assignment: CDR1 SGHTA and CDR2 FQGNSA. DNA for the CDR3: TGTGCCAGCAGCTCCATCACAGGGGCCGGTGGCTACACCTTC. This gives the protein CASSSITGAGGYTF. Filled out from reference TRBV7-2 and TRBJ1-2, the complete variable domain reads GAGVSQSPSNKVTEKGKDVELRCDPISGHTALYWYRQSLGQGLEFLIYFQGNSAPDKSGLPSDRFSAERTGGSVSTLTIQRTQQEDSAVYLCASSSITGAGGYTFGSGTRLTVV.

J is TRBJ2-1 and V is TRBV7-2, with TRBD2 matching over 7 bases. The CDR3 runs 12 residues. Germline CDR1 is SGHTA and CDR2 is FQGNSA. Unmatched junction bases numbered 4, after V lost 4 bases and J lost 10 bases. CDR3 loop: CASSWGLSEQFF. CDR3 nucleotides: TGTGCCAGCAGCTGGGGACTATCGGAGCAGTTCTTC.

For the CDR3, the DNA is TGTGCCAGCAGCGCCGGTCTTGGGGCGAACACTGAAGCTTTCTTT. Encoded protein: CASSAGLGANTEAFF. The V gene is TRBV7-6, the J gene TRBJ1-1; D is perhaps TRBD1 (5 bases). Germline V gene lookup returns CDR1 SGHVS and CDR2 FNYEAQ. The ends were cut back, 5 bases at V and 1 base at J, with 14 bases in the middle. This CDR3 has 15 amino acids.

This rearrangement joins TRBV3-1 (or the pseudogene TRBV3-2) to TRBJ2-1; 8 positions agree with TRBD2. Looked up from germline, CDR1 is LGHDT and CDR2 is YNNKEL (reference sequence). V shed 1 base, J shed 0 bases, and the junction held 11 bases outside the gene matches. The CDR3 runs 19 residues. CDR3 bases: TGTGCCAGCAGCCAAGGGGGTTCTACTAGCGGAGACTCCTACAATGAGCAGTTCTTC. It encodes CASSQGGSTSGDSYNEQFF.

CDR3 in DNA: TGTGCCAGCAGCCGTAGGGGCGTCACAGATACGCAGTATTTT. This gives the protein CASSRRGVTDTQYF. The J gene is TRBJ2-3, the V gene TRBV11-3, with D maybe TRBD1 (5 bases). Germline CDR1 SGHNT, CDR2 YENEEA. Trimming cost V 5 bases and J 2 bases, with 11 bases left between them. This CDR3 comprises 14 residues.

The chain employs TRBV5-1 and TRBJ1-3; D might be TRBD1 (5 bases). The CDR3 contains 16 residues. Per the germline V gene, CDR1 is SGHRS and CDR2 is YFSETQ. V dropped 7 bases and J dropped 0 bases, with 17 bases sitting between them. CDR3 sequence: CASGRPDIHSGNTIYF. CDR3 coding DNA: TGCGCCAGCGGGAGGCCGGACATACACTCTGGAAACACCATATATTTT.

The rearrangement uses TRBV7-3 and TRBJ2-3; a possible D gene is TRBD2 (6 bases). Germline V gene sequence: CDR1 SGHTA, CDR2 FQGTGA. This CDR3 region has 16 residues. V was cut by 0 bases and J by 0 bases, with 10 bases left in between. In nucleotides, the CDR3 is TGTGCCAGCAGCTTAACTAGCGGTCTTAGCACAGATACGCAGTATTTT. Encoded protein: CASSLTSGLSTDTQYF.

This clone was seen once. The rearrangement joins TRBV9 to TRBJ2-6; D ambiguous. The V gene lost 4 bases and the J gene lost 3 bases, with 11 bases spanning the gap. This CDR3 is built from 15 residues. Per the germline V gene, CDR1 is SGDLS and CDR2 is YYNGEE. Written as DNA, the CDR3 is TGTGCCAGCAGCCCCCCCCCAGGTGGGGCCAACGTCCTGACTTTC. Amino acids: CASSPPPGGANVLTF.

This chain links TRBV9 with TRBJ1-1; 8 bases fit TRBD1. The V gene end was trimmed by 2 bases and the J gene end by 1 base; junction bases not matched to a gene: 1. Germline CDR1 SGDLS, CDR2 YYNGEE. This CDR3 spans 14 amino acids. The CDR3: CASSVRGRNTEAFF. CDR3 in DNA: TGTGCCAGCAGCGTCAGGGGGCGGAACACTGAAGCTTTCTTT.

The chain combines TRBV7-8 with TRBJ2-7; possibly TRBD1 for D (6 bases). Trimming shortened V by 2 bases and J by 1 base, and 18 bases separated the two germline ends. The CDR3 runs to 17 residues. Looked up from germline, CDR1 is SGHVS and CDR2 is FQNEAQ. CDR3 DNA sequence: TGTGCCAGCAGCTTATTCAGATGGGACAAGGGTTCCTACGAGCAGTACTTC. Amino acid sequence: CASSLFRWDKGSYEQYF. The full variable domain, with the rest looked up from reference TRBV7-8 and TRBJ2-7, is GAGVSQSPRYKVAKRGQDVALRCDPISGHVSLFWYQQALGQGPEFLTYFQNEAQLDKSGLPSDRFFAERPEGSVSTLKIQRTQQEDSAVYLCASSLFRWDKGSYEQYFGPGTRLTVT.

This clone was observed a few times. The rearrangement links TRBV7-2 to TRBJ1-2; unclear D gene. With 1 base removed from V and 6 bases from J, the gap between germline ends came to 9 bases. CDR3 length: 13 amino acids. Germline V gives CDR1 SGHTA, CDR2 FQGNSA. The CDR3 reads CASSLGGLNGYTF. CDR3 sequence (DNA): TGTGCCAGCAGCTTAGGAGGGTTGAATGGCTACACCTTC. The full variable domain, in which reference TRBV7-2 and TRBJ1-2 provide the parts outside the CDR3, is GAGVSQSPSNKVTEKGKDVELRCDPISGHTALYWYRQSLGQGLEFLIYFQGNSAPDKSGLPSDRFSAERTGGSVSTLTIQRTQQEDSAVYLCASSLGGLNGYTFGSGTRLTVV.

This chain connects TRBV28 to TRBJ2-3; 7 bases match TRBD2. CDR1 MDHEN and CDR2 SYDVKM come from the germline V gene. The V and J ends lost 6 bases and 1 base, in that order; junction bases with no gene match: 4. CDR3 length: 14 amino acids. DNA for the CDR3: TGTGCCAGCAGGGGGGGGGAGGGCACAGATACGCAGTATTTT. Its translation: CASRGGEGTDTQYF.

The chain has TRBV5-1 and TRBJ2-2; the D is unclear. The CDR3 has 14 residues. Germline CDR1 reads SGHRS; CDR2 reads YFSETQ. The ends were cut back, 2 bases at V and 4 bases at J, with 9 bases in the middle. CDR3 sequence reads: CASSFEVVTGELFF. The CDR3 coding sequence is TGCGCCAGCAGCTTCGAGGTGGTCACCGGGGAGCTGTTTTTT.

CDR3 DNA: TGTGCCAGCAAGGGTAGCGGGAGTCTCGACGAGCAGTACTTC. It is translated as CASKGSGSLDEQYF. V gene TRBV6-4 combines with J gene TRBJ2-7; 9 nucleotides line up with TRBD2. Unmatched junction bases numbered 9, after V lost 7 bases and J lost 5 bases. This CDR3 spans 14 amino acids. Germline V gene sequence: CDR1 MRHNA, CDR2 SNTAGT.

The genes are TRBV19 and TRBJ2-3; D remains unclear. The CDR3 extends over 14 amino acids. Trimming pared 3 bases from V and 3 bases from J, leaving 10 bases between. From germline, CDR1 is LNHDA and CDR2 SQIVND (reference sequence). CDR3 sequence (DNA): TGTGCCAGTAGTATTTGGGCCAAGACAGATACGCAGTATTTT. Translated: CASSIWAKTDTQYF.

The chain couples TRBV6-2 or TRBV6-3 to TRBJ1-1, with D hard to call. Germline CDR1 and CDR2: MNHEY and SVGEGT. V gave up 0 bases and J gave up 13 bases, with 15 bases separating them. The CDR3 runs 13 residues. In DNA, the CDR3 is TGTGCCAGCAGTTACTCTCCCGGGAAGACTGTTTTCTTT. Translation gives CASSYSPGKTVFF.

The rearrangement joins TRBV2 to TRBJ2-1, with 9 bases aligning to TRBD2. V gave up 6 bases and J gave up 0 bases; unmatched junction bases: 9. The germline gives CDR1 SNHLY, CDR2 FYNNEI. This CDR3 region has 17 residues. Written as DNA, the CDR3 is TGTGCCAGCAGCCCCTACCCAGCGGGGGGCTCCTACAATGAGCAGTTCTTC. Residues: CASSPYPAGGSYNEQFF.